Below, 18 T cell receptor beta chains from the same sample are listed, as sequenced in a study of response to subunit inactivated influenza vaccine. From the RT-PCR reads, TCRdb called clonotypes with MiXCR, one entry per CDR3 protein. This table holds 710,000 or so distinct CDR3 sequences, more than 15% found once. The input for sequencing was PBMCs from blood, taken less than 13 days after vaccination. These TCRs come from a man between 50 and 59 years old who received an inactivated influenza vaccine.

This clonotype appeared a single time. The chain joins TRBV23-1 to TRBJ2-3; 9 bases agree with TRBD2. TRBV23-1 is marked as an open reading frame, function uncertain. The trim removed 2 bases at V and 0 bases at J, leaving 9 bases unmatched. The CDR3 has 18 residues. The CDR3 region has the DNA TGCGCCAGCAGTCAACCTAGCGGGGAACCATTTAGCACAGATACGCAGTATTTT. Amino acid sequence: CASSQPSGEPFSTDTQYF.

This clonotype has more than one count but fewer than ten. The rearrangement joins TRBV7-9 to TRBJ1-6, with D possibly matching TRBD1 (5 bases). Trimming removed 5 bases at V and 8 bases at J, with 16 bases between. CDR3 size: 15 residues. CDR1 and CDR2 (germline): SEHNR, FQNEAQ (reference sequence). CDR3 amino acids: CASSMGGARHSPLHF. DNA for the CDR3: TGTGCCAGCAGCATGGGTGGGGCCCGCCATTCACCCCTCCACTTT.

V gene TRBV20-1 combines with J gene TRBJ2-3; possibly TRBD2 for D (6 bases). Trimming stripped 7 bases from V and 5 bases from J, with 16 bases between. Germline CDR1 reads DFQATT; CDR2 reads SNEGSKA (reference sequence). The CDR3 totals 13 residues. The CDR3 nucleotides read TGCAGTGTTCACGGACGGGGAGGAGATACGCAGTATTTT. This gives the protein CSVHGRGGDTQYF.

The CDR3 DNA reads as TGTGCCAGCAGCCCGCAGGGGCCGGGCACAGATACGCAGTATTTT. This codes for CASSPQGPGTDTQYF. The V and J genes are TRBV7-2 and TRBJ2-3; a weak D match, TRBD1 (6 bases). The CDR3 is 15 residues long. Trimming shortened V by 5 bases and J by 1 base, and 13 bases separated the two germline ends. The germline CDR1 and CDR2 sequences are SGHTA and FQGNSA.

The CDR3 region has the DNA TGTGCCAGCAGTTACGACACAGTTTCACCCCTCCACTTT. This gives the protein CASSYDTVSPLHF. This chain links TRBV6-2 or TRBV6-3 with TRBJ1-6; no reliable D call. CDR1 is MNHEY and CDR2 is SVGEGT in the germline V gene. The CDR3 consists of 13 residues. V lost 2 bases to trimming and J lost 9 bases, with 8 bases between them.

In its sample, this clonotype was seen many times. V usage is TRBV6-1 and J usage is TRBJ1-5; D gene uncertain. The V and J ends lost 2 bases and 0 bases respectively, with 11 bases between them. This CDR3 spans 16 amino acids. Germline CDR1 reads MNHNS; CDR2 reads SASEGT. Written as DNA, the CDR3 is TGTGCCAGCAGTGAAATATGGGAACATAGCAATCAGCCCCAGCATTTT. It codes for CASSEIWEHSNQPQHF.

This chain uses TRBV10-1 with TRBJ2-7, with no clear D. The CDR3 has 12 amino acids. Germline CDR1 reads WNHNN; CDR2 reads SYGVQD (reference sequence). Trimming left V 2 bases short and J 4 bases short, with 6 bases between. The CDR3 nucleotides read TGCGCCAGCAGTGAGGACGGTTACGAGCAGTACTTC. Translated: CASSEDGYEQYF.

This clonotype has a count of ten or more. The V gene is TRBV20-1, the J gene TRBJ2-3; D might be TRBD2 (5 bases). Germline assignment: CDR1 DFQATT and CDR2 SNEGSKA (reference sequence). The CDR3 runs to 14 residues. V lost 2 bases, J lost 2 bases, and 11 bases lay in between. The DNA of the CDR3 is TGCAGTGCTAGACTAGCACCACTCACAGATACGCAGTATTTT. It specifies CSARLAPLTDTQYF.

The CDR3 loop is CASRLSGQLGNTEAFF. In DNA form, the CDR3 reads TGTGCCAGCAGGCTAAGCGGACAGTTGGGGAACACTGAAGCTTTCTTT. V and J are TRBV27 and TRBJ1-1, with D tentatively TRBD1 (6 bases). The V end was cut by 6 bases, the J end by 1 base, with 18 bases between. This CDR3 spans 16 amino acids. Germline V gives CDR1 MNHEY, CDR2 SMNVEV (reference sequence).

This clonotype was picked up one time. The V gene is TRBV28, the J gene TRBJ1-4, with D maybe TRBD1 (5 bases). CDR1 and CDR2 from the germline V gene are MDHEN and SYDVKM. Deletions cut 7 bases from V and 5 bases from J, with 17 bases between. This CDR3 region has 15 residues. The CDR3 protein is CASTLQTGGNEKLFF. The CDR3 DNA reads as TGTGCCAGCACTCTTCAGACGGGGGGGAATGAAAAACTGTTTTTT.

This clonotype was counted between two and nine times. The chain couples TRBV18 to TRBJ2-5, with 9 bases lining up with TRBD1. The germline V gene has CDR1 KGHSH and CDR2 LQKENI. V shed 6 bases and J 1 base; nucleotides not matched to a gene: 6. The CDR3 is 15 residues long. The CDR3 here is CASSGTGTFQETQYF. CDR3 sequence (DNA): TGTGCCAGCTCTGGGACAGGGACTTTCCAAGAGACCCAGTACTTC.

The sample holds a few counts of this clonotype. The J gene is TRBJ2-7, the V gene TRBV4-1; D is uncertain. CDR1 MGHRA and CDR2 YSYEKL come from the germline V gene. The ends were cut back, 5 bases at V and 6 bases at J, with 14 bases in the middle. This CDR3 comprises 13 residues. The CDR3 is CASSVPGSPEQYF. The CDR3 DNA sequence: TGCGCCAGCAGCGTCCCCGGGTCCCCCGAGCAGTACTTC.

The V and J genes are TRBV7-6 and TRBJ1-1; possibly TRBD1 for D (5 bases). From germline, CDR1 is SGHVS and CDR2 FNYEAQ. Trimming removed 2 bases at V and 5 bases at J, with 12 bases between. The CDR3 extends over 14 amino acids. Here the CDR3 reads CASSLRRGSTEAFF. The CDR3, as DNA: TGTGCCAGCAGCTTAAGGAGGGGATCGACTGAAGCTTTCTTT.

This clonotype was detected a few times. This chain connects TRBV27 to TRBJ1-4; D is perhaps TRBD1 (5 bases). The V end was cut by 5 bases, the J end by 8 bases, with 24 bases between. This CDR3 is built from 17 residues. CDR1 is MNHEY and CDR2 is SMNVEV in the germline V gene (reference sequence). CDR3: CASSLKGSGRRSEKLFF. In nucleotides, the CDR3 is TGTGCCAGCAGTCTCAAGGGTTCGGGGCGCCGTAGCGAAAAACTGTTTTTT.

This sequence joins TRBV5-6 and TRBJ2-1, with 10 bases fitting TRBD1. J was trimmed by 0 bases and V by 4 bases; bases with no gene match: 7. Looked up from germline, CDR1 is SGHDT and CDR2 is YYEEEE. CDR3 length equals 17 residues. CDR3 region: CASSLLGDRGSYNEQFF. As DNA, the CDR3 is TGTGCCAGCAGCCTCCTGGGGGACAGGGGCTCCTACAATGAGCAGTTCTTC.

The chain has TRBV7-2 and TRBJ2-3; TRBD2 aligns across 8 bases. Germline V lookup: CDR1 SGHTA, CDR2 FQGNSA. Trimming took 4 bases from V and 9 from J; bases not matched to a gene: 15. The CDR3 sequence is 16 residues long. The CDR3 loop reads CASSSVLAGRARTQYF. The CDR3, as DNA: TGTGCCAGCAGCTCCGTGTTAGCGGGGAGGGCCCGGACGCAGTATTTT.

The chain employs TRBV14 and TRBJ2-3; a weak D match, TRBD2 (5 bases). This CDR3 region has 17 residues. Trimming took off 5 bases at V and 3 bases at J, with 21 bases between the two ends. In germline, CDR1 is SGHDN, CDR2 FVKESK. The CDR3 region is CASSVINEAPGTDTQYF. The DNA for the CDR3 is TGTGCCAGCAGCGTTATTAATGAGGCCCCGGGAACAGATACGCAGTATTTT.

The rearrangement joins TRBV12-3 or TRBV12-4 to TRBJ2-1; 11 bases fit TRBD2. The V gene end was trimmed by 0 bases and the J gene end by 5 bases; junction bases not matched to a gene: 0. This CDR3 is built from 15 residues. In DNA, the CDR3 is TGTGCCAGCAGTTTAGCTAGCGGGGGGGACAATGAGCAGTTCTTC. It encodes CASSLASGGDNEQFF.